This TCR beta chain was profiled in a study of shared clonotypes between healthy human individuals. Findings and caveats of the study: Larger estimated richness was generally recorded for naive subsets relative to memory subsets. When compared with the clonotypes that were shared by all four sorted-subset donors, the non-shared clonotypes turned out to have lower generation probabilities.

Genomic DNA per cell subset filled all wells of several immunoSEQ plates. Some clones are missing from TCRdb's copy, which holds only in-frame ones; the method was immunoSEQ multiplex PCR. This sample has about 820,000 clones; nearly 95% occur once, and the top ten carry about 24%. Terminally differentiated effector memory CD45RA+ cells were excluded from the naive CD8 cells, which were CD45RO-negative and positively selected for CCR7. This clone was counted only a few times. Its antigen is still unknown. V lost 0 bases and J 0 bases, leaving 6 bases between the germline ends. Germline V lookup: CDR1 PRHDT, CDR2 FYEKMQ (reference sequence). CDR3 length: 14 residues.

Source material: naive CD8+ T cells sorted from blood. The chain couples TRBV13 to TRBJ2-7, with D unresolved. The receptor's source is a man aged 25 to 45 in good health. This CDR3 is CASSLGHSSYEQYF. CDR3 bases: TGTGCCAGCAGCTTAGGCCACAGCTCCTACGAGCAGTACTTC.